These 32 T cell receptor beta chains were all obtained from the same sample, sequenced in a study of blood T cell repertoires in COVID-19. TCRdb's table, derived via immunoSEQ multiplex PCR, lists solely in-frame clones and lacks some. The data contain about 170,000 clones, approximately 90% of them seen just once; the ten biggest clones take up 4.8%. The sample taken for sequencing was peripheral blood. These receptors came from a man aged 25 to 40 with COVID-19, enrolled during active disease.

V usage is TRBV5-4 and J usage is TRBJ2-1; D gene unclear. The CDR3 totals 13 residues. The ends were cut back, 1 base at V and 2 bases at J, with 4 bases in the middle. The V gene's germline CDR1 is SGHNT and CDR2 YYREEE (reference sequence). The CDR3 nucleotides are TGTGCCAGCAGCTTGAAGCCCTACAATGAGCAGTTCTTC. This sequence encodes CASSLKPYNEQFF.

The V gene is TRBV18, the J gene TRBJ2-1; the match to TRBD2 covers 8 bases. The CDR3 loop spans 14 amino acids. CDR1 KGHSH and CDR2 LQKENI come from the germline V gene. J lost 5 bases, V lost 4 bases, and 4 bases had no gene match. DNA for the CDR3: TGTGCCAGCTCACGGGCGGGACTAGACAATGAGCAGTTCTTC. Its protein is CASSRAGLDNEQFF.

V gene TRBV11-1 combines with J gene TRBJ2-7; no clear D. The CDR3 runs to 15 residues. The V gene's germline CDR1 is SGHAT and CDR2 FQDESV (reference sequence). Trimming cost V 2 bases and J 0 bases, with 11 bases left between them. The CDR3 DNA reads TGTGCCAGCAGCTTAATGTCCGAGAACTCCTACGAGCAGTACTTC. Translated, it gives CASSLMSENSYEQYF.

The chain employs TRBV19 and TRBJ2-7; 7 nucleotides align to TRBD1. This CDR3 comprises 14 residues. Germline CDR1 reads LNHDA; CDR2 reads SQIVND (reference sequence). V shed 8 bases, J shed 3 bases, and the junction held 10 bases outside the gene matches. The CDR3 DNA reads as TGTGCCAGTTCCTTCAGAGACAGGGTCTACGAGCAGTACTTC. Its translation is CASSFRDRVYEQYF. Combining the CDR3 with reference TRBV19 and TRBJ2-7 gives the whole variable domain DGGITQSPKYLFRKEGQNVTLSCEQNLNHDAMYWYRQDPGQGLRLIYYSQIVNDFQKGDIAEGYSVSREKKESFPLTVTSAQKNPTAFYLCASSFRDRVYEQYFGPGTRLTVT.

With respect to this clone: Other nucleotide sequences in the sample specify the same CDR3. J is TRBJ1-2 and V is TRBV30, with a tentative D call TRBD1 (5 bases). V lost 2 bases to trimming and J lost 4 bases, with 8 bases between them. Germline V gene lookup returns CDR1 GTSNPN and CDR2 SVGIG (reference sequence). The CDR3 is made up of 12 amino acids. CDR3 coding DNA: TGTGCCTGGAGTACCGGGGGCTATGGCTACACCTTC. It translates to CAWSTGGYGYTF.

The chain combines TRBV9 with TRBJ1-4; 7 bases align to TRBD1. V gave up 3 bases and J gave up 6 bases; unmatched junction bases: 5. The length of the CDR3 is 14 residues. Germline loops: CDR1 SGDLS, CDR2 YYNGEE. The CDR3 region has the DNA TGTGCCAGCAGCGCCCGACAGGGTCATGAAAAACTGTTTTTT. This gives the protein CASSARQGHEKLFF.

This clone is a singleton in its sample. The chain employs TRBV19 and TRBJ1-1, with 8 bases fitting TRBD1. The V segment lost 1 base and the J segment 6 bases; nucleotides outside the gene matches: 13. The CDR3 runs to 17 residues. Germline V CDR1 and CDR2: LNHDA, SQIVND (reference sequence). CDR3 in DNA: TGTGCCAGTAGTATAGGACCGGGACAGGCGGGGAGGGCTGAAGCTTTCTTT. Translation: CASSIGPGQAGRAEAFF.

V is TRBV19 and J is TRBJ1-5; D gene unclear. Trimming removed 4 bases at V and 7 bases at J, with 20 bases between. The CDR3 spans 16 residues. Germline V gives CDR1 LNHDA, CDR2 SQIVND (reference sequence). CDR3 in amino acids: CASSTPQLGSGQPQHF. In DNA form, the CDR3 reads TGTGCCAGTAGTACCCCCCAGTTGGGGTCGGGACAGCCCCAGCATTTT. The full variable domain, its missing parts supplied by reference TRBV19 and TRBJ1-5, is DGGITQSPKYLFRKEGQNVTLSCEQNLNHDAMYWYRQDPGQGLRLIYYSQIVNDFQKGDIAEGYSVSREKKESFPLTVTSAQKNPTAFYLCASSTPQLGSGQPQHFGDGTRLSIL.

The genes are TRBV9 and TRBJ1-1; TRBD1 agrees at 7 bases. Germline V lookup: CDR1 SGDLS, CDR2 YYNGEE. V lost 4 bases, J lost 0 bases, and 6 bases stayed unmatched. This CDR3 contains 15 residues. CDR3 loop: CASSTSGGLNTEAFF. CDR3 DNA sequence: TGTGCCAGCAGCACATCAGGGGGATTGAACACTGAAGCTTTCTTT.

This rearrangement joins TRBV6-6 to TRBJ1-1; weak D call: TRBD1 (6 bases). The CDR3 is 16 amino acids. Trimming took off 6 bases at V and 0 bases at J, with 17 bases between the two ends. Looked up from germline, CDR1 is MNHNY and CDR2 is SVGAGI (reference sequence). In DNA form, the CDR3 reads TGTGCCAGCAGGCCTACAGGGAGAACTATGAACACTGAAGCTTTCTTT. It translates to CASRPTGRTMNTEAFF.

The rearrangement links TRBV3-1 (or the pseudogene TRBV3-2) to TRBJ2-3; 8 bases match TRBD2. With V trimmed by 1 base and J by 1 base, 16 bases remained unmatched. The CDR3 length is 20 residues. The germline gives CDR1 LGHDT, CDR2 YNNKEL (reference sequence). In DNA, the CDR3 is TGTGCCAGCAGCCAAGCCGAAGCGGGAGACCCCCCCCCGGGCACAGATACGCAGTATTTT. Amino acids: CASSQAEAGDPPPGTDTQYF.

This clone was picked up one time. The genes are TRBV27 and TRBJ2-7; 11 nucleotides agree with TRBD2. V lost 5 bases to trimming and J lost 2 bases; unmatched junction nucleotides: 8. This CDR3 contains 16 residues. Germline CDR1 reads MNHEY; CDR2 reads SMNVEV (reference sequence). The CDR3 reads CASSSVSGRGTYEQYF. The CDR3 DNA reads TGTGCCAGCAGTAGTGTTAGCGGGAGGGGCACCTACGAGCAGTACTTC.

The V gene is TRBV9, the J gene TRBJ1-3; a weak D match, TRBD1 (5 bases). The CDR3 loop spans 14 amino acids. With 1 base removed from V and 2 bases from J, the gap between germline ends came to 7 bases. In germline, CDR1 is SGDLS, CDR2 YYNGEE. Here the CDR3 DNA reads TGTGCCAGCAGCGTACAGGGAACTGGAAACACCATATATTTT. Residues: CASSVQGTGNTIYF.

V is TRBV6-2 or TRBV6-3 and J is TRBJ1-6; D uncertain. Germline-derived CDR1 and CDR2 are MNHEY and SVGEGT. Trimming removed 2 bases from V and 8 bases from J, with 13 bases in between. This CDR3 is 15 amino acids long. The CDR3 bases are TGTGCCAGCAGTTACGAGGGCGGCATTGATTCACCCCTCCACTTT. Translation gives CASSYEGGIDSPLHF.

The chain combines TRBV28 with TRBJ1-2, with 8 positions matching TRBD1. J was trimmed by 4 bases and V by 9 bases; bases with no gene match: 4. This CDR3 is built from 12 residues. Germline values: CDR1 MDHEN, CDR2 SYDVKM. The CDR3 DNA reads TGTGCCAGTGGACAGGGCGGCTATGGCTACACCTTC. It encodes CASGQGGYGYTF.

V gene TRBV2 combines with J gene TRBJ1-1, with D perhaps TRBD1 (5 bases). Trimming left V 11 bases short and J 7 bases short, with 17 bases between. The CDR3 is made up of 12 amino acids. CDR1 is SNHLY, CDR2 FYNNEI, per germline. The CDR3 region has the DNA TGTGCCCAAGGGGATCGAGGCTTTGAAGCTTTCTTT. Its translation: CAQGDRGFEAFF.

This rearrangement joins TRBV2 to TRBJ1-4; 7 positions agree with TRBD1. Germline CDR1 SNHLY, CDR2 FYNNEI. CDR3 length equals 13 residues. J lost 12 bases, V lost 6 bases, and 10 bases had no gene match. The DNA of the CDR3 is TGTGCCAGCAGCTTGCTCAACAGGGGAGAACTGTTTTTT. It specifies CASSLLNRGELFF.

This clone was seen only once. The gene calls are TRBV25-1 and TRBJ1-5; a possible D gene is TRBD1 (6 bases). The CDR3 covers 13 residues. V shed 9 bases and J shed 3 bases, with 12 bases lying between them. The germline V gene encodes CDR1 MGHDK and CDR2 SYGVNS. The chain's CDR3 is CASSGQINQPQHF. The CDR3 bases are TGTGCCAGTTCGGGACAAATCAATCAGCCCCAGCATTTT.

The chain has TRBV10-3 and TRBJ2-7, with D perhaps TRBD2 (5 bases). Germline values: CDR1 ENHRY, CDR2 SYGVKD. CDR3 length: 15 amino acids. The V gene lost 2 bases and the J gene lost 7 bases, with 18 bases spanning the gap. The CDR3 here is CAISEGVRTTMEQYF. CDR3 nucleotide sequence: TGTGCCATCAGTGAGGGGGTTAGGACGACTATGGAGCAGTACTTC.

This chain uses TRBV7-9 with TRBJ2-7; maybe TRBD1 (6 bases). Germline V lookup: CDR1 SEHNR, CDR2 FQNEAQ (reference sequence). This CDR3 has 13 residues. Trimming cost V 5 bases and J 2 bases, with 10 bases left between them. CDR3 region: CASSPGTPYEQYF. CDR3 nucleotide sequence: TGTGCCAGCAGCCCGGGGACACCCTACGAGCAGTACTTC.

The V gene is TRBV28, the J gene TRBJ2-1; 7 bases map to TRBD2. The germline gives CDR1 MDHEN, CDR2 SYDVKM. The CDR3 runs to 16 residues. With 7 bases clipped from V and 9 bases from J, the junction kept 18 bases outside the gene matches. The CDR3 coding sequence is TGTGCCAGCACCGCCGGGACTACCTATTTTTCGGGTGAGCAGTTCTTC. Translated: CASTAGTTYFSGEQFF.

This chain connects TRBV27 to TRBJ1-4; 8 bases fit TRBD1. Germline-derived CDR1 and CDR2 are MNHEY and SMNVEV (reference sequence). Losses at the gene ends were 4 bases for V and 2 bases for J; bases not matched to a gene: 12. The CDR3 covers 18 residues. CDR3 loop: CASSYLGQGPVTNEKLFF. CDR3 nucleotides: TGTGCCAGCAGTTACCTCGGACAGGGCCCCGTTACTAATGAAAAACTGTTTTTT. The whole variable domain, remainder taken from reference TRBV27 and TRBJ1-4, is EAQVTQNPRYLITVTGKKLTVTCSQNMNHEYMSWYRQDPGLGLRQIYYSMNVEVTDKGDVPEGYKVSRKEKRNFPLILESPSPNQTSLYFCASSYLGQGPVTNEKLFFGSGTQLSVL.

This clone was recorded only once. This rearrangement joins TRBV5-8 to TRBJ1-5; D might be TRBD1 (5 bases). CDR3 length: 13 residues. CDR1 and CDR2 from the germline V gene are SGHTS and YDEGEE. V was clipped by 4 bases and J by 5 bases, with 10 bases between them. CDR3 DNA: TGTGCCAGCAGCCTGGGGGGGGATCAGCCCCAGCATTTT. It encodes CASSLGGDQPQHF.

This chain uses TRBV5-6 with TRBJ2-2; no clear D. Germline V CDR1 and CDR2: SGHDT, YYEEEE. V lost 0 bases and J 5 bases, leaving 5 bases between the germline ends. The CDR3 contains 13 residues. DNA for the CDR3: TGTGCCAGCAGCTTGGCCGTTACCGGGGAGCTGTTTTTT. Translated, it gives CASSLAVTGELFF.

This clone was detected once. The CDR3 nucleotides are TGTGCCAGCAGCCCAGTTAGGACAGCGGAGAGCACTGAAGCTTTCTTT. Translating it yields CASSPVRTAESTEAFF. This chain links TRBV7-3 with TRBJ1-1, with a tentative D call TRBD1 (6 bases). The V gene lost 5 bases and the J gene lost 4 bases, with 20 bases spanning the gap. The V gene's germline CDR1 is SGHTA and CDR2 FQGTGA. The CDR3 has 16 amino acids.

The chain carries TRBV5-1 and TRBJ2-3; 10 positions agree with TRBD2. The CDR3 runs 18 residues. The J segment lost 2 bases and the V segment lost 0 bases, leaving 9 bases of the junction unmatched. Germline assignment: CDR1 SGHRS and CDR2 YFSETQ. The CDR3 sequence is CASSLGLAGAQFTDTQYF. DNA for the CDR3: TGCGCCAGCAGCTTGGGGCTAGCGGGGGCCCAATTCACAGATACGCAGTATTTT.

The chain is built from TRBV7-3 and TRBJ2-1; 9 nucleotides match TRBD2. The CDR3 contains 19 residues. V shed 4 bases and J 5 bases; nucleotides not matched to a gene: 18. Germline V CDR1 and CDR2: SGHTA, FQGTGA. The CDR3 DNA follows: TGTGCCAGCAGCTACTACATTGCGGTACCGGGACTAGCCCACAATGAGCAGTTCTTC. It encodes CASSYYIAVPGLAHNEQFF.

In nucleotides, the CDR3 is TGTGCCTGGGACAGGGGCAATGAGCAGTTCTTC. This codes for CAWDRGNEQFF. The chain couples TRBV30 to TRBJ2-1, with 8 bases lining up with TRBD1. J was trimmed by 6 bases and V by 5 bases; bases with no gene match: 0. This CDR3 has 11 residues. Germline values: CDR1 GTSNPN, CDR2 SVGIG (reference sequence).

The chain is built from TRBV28 and TRBJ1-2, with a weak D call TRBD1 (6 bases). The CDR3 sequence is 15 residues long. Germline CDR1 reads MDHEN; CDR2 reads SYDVKM. With 6 bases removed from V and 4 bases from J, the gap between germline ends came to 18 bases. The CDR3 sequence is CASSPPGAYTYGYTF. The CDR3 DNA sequence: TGTGCCAGCAGCCCACCAGGGGCTTATACCTATGGCTACACCTTC.

The genes are TRBV6-4 and TRBJ2-3; a weak D match, TRBD1 (7 bases). Trimming left V 2 bases short and J 4 bases short, with 10 bases between. The germline gives CDR1 MRHNA, CDR2 SNTAGT. This CDR3 region has 14 residues. In nucleotides, the CDR3 is TGTGCCAGCAGTGACCAGGGGGGCTCAGATACGCAGTATTTT. Its protein is CASSDQGGSDTQYF.

V is TRBV11-3 and J is TRBJ2-5; 8 nucleotides align to TRBD2. There are 14 residues in the CDR3. V gave up 5 bases and J gave up 5 bases; unmatched junction bases: 7. CDR1 SGHNT and CDR2 YENEEA come from the germline V gene. Written as DNA, the CDR3 is TGTGCCAGCAGCCGCGGGGGGTTGAGGGAGACCCAGTACTTC. It codes for CASSRGGLRETQYF.

This clone is a singleton in its sample. The chain uses TRBV25-1 and TRBJ2-5, with 12 positions matching TRBD1. V lost 5 bases to trimming and J lost 6 bases; unmatched junction nucleotides: 10. The CDR3 is made up of 16 amino acids. Germline V lookup: CDR1 MGHDK, CDR2 SYGVNS. CDR3 DNA sequence: TGTGCCAGCAGTCCTCCCGGGACAGGGGGCAAGAAGACCCAGTACTTC. It yields the protein CASSPPGTGGKKTQYF.